This T cell receptor (beta chain) was found in a study of blood T cell repertoires in COVID-19. The wider study: The origin of the acute and convalescent COVID-19 samples was the United States, Italy and Spain. PBMCs, B-cell-depleted T cells, or T cells were the source of the cDNA or gDNA that made up the material.

Trimming took off 2 bases at V and 0 bases at J, with 7 bases between the two ends. The CDR3 spans 14 residues. Germline CDR1 and CDR2: SGHAT and FQNNGV. In the original analysis: Estimated nucleated cell counts came from reference gene primer amplification. Generated by immunoSEQ multiplex PCR, the TCRdb table keeps only in-frame clones and is missing some. V and J calls and clone size are as listed in that table; D and trimming were resolved from the DNA. Found here are about 300,000 clones, around 89% of them singletons; the top ten hold approximately 4.3%. The clonotype was recovered from a man aged 35-49 years with acute or convalescent COVID-19. The sample taken for sequencing was peripheral blood. The chain recombines TRBV11-2 with TRBJ2-5; D remains unclear. CDR3: CASSLLRYQETQYF. The CDR3 region has the DNA TGTGCCAGCAGCTTATTGCGGTACCAAGAGACCCAGTACTTC.